This T cell receptor (beta chain) was documented in a study of blood T cell repertoires in COVID-19. About the study: The United States, Italy and Spain provided the acute and convalescent COVID-19 samples. T cells, B-cell-depleted T cells, or PBMCs provided the cDNA or gDNA that served as material.

Trimming took 5 bases from V and 5 from J, leaving 15 bases between them. Per the germline V gene, CDR1 is SEHNR and CDR2 is FQNEAQ (reference sequence). The CDR3 consists of 14 residues. Authors' methods: Estimated nucleated cell counts came from reference gene primer amplification. Some clones are missing from TCRdb's copy, which holds only in-frame ones; the method was immunoSEQ multiplex PCR. V and J calls and clone size follow that table, whereas D and trimming were derived from the DNA. The sample contains 150,000 to 180,000 clones, about 79% of which appear only once. The receptor's source is a woman in her forties or fifties with acute or convalescent COVID-19. V usage is TRBV7-9 and J usage is TRBJ1-1, with D perhaps matching TRBD1 (6 bases). The sequenced material came from peripheral blood. In nucleotides, the CDR3 is TGTGCCAGCAGCCGAGTCAGGGGCGGAACTGAAGCTTTCTTT. This gives the protein CASSRVRGGTEAFF.